This T cell receptor beta chain derives from a study of blood T cell repertoires in COVID-19 (dated by TCRdb to the early 2020s). Regarding the research as a whole: Samples from collaborators originated in the United States, Italy and Spain and spanned both the acute and convalescent phases of COVID-19. The material from the prospective study consisted of cDNA or gDNA derived from T cells, B-cell-depleted T cells, or PBMCs. Subjects who had been exposed to COVID-19, were actively infected with it, or had recovered from it provided the deeply sampled blood TCRbeta repertoires that made up the dataset. The repertoires were released in a freely available public database meant as a resource for research on the immune response to SARS-CoV-2. The samples were drawn from the first 160 participants of the ongoing ImmuneRACE study and from 950 to 1,500 subjects provided by 6 global collaborators. The sample metadata nearly always contained a de-identified subject ID, COVID-19 status, age in years and sex. Where HLA class I and class II types were available, the types were taken from metadata supplied by the sample provider, not from assay-based typing.

Collaborating institutions collected whole blood in K2EDTA tubes following their own protocols. Collaborator samples were shipped for TCRbeta analysis as frozen whole blood, isolated PBMCs, or DNA extracted from either sample type. Beyond this particular receptor, the publication reports: How much clinical and demographic metadata was included differed by source and by participant, and the metadata was provided uncurated.

This clone came up once. The specificity of this receptor is unknown. Base qualities are not recorded, but no much larger clone differs from it by a single base. The CDR3 sequence holds 12 residues, the cysteine and phenylalanine included. The retained sequence is limited to the CDR3, 36 bases, with the frame set at the first base. V is pruned by 9 bases and J by 2 bases, leaving 0 bases of the junction without a gene match. CDR1 and CDR2, looked up from the germline V gene, are KGHDR and SFDVKD. TCRbeta CDR3 regions were amplified from genomic DNA using the immunoSEQ Assay, a bias-controlled multiplex PCR. The study's own analysis went as follows. The number of nucleated cells in each sample was estimated from the amplification of reference gene primers within the assay. To quantify the absolute abundance of each unique TCRbeta CDR3 rearrangement, sequence reads were collapsed and filtered. Productive Simpson clonality was computed per sample as the square root of Simpson's diversity index over productive rearrangements. TCRdb mirrors the immuneACCESS table, restricted to in-frame sequences. Some clones are absent from its copies; in checked studies, under half trace to an unresolved V gene, and the reason for the others is unknown. V and J calls and clone size come straight from that table; D and trimming were deduced from the DNA. The sample profile shows about 330,000 clones; around 87% of them were found once. The ten largest clones capture 3.5% to 4% of the sample.

The V gene is TRBV24-1 and the J gene is TRBJ2-7; a stretch of 10 junction bases matches TRBD1. This clonotype was obtained from a woman in her forties or fifties with active or convalescent COVID-19. The material sequenced was peripheral blood. The DNA sequence reads TGTGCCACCGGACAGGGGGCCTACGAGCAGTACTTC. It encodes CATGQGAYEQYF.